This TCR beta chain was recovered during a study of blood T cell repertoires in COVID-19. At the level of the study: The United States, Italy and Spain were the sources of the acute and convalescent COVID-19 samples. T cells, B-cell-depleted T cells, or PBMCs provided the cDNA or gDNA that served as material.

Authors' methods: By means of reference gene primer amplification, nucleated cell counts were estimated. This table comes from immunoSEQ multiplex PCR, and its TCRdb copy is limited to in-frame clones, with some not included. V, J and clone size are taken as reported in that table, and D and trimming were inferred from the DNA itself. This sample has almost 50,000 clones, with around 80% found just once. The CDR3 runs 13 residues. With 5 bases clipped from V and 3 bases from J, the junction kept 4 bases outside the gene matches. In germline, CDR1 is LNHDA, CDR2 SQIVND (reference sequence). This sequence joins TRBV19 and TRBJ2-7, with 7 bases aligning to TRBD1. The source is a man in his 70s with acute or convalescent COVID-19. The sequenced material came from peripheral blood. CDR3 sequence: CASSRTGDYEQYF. DNA for the CDR3: TGTGCCAGTAGTCGGACAGGCGACTACGAGCAGTACTTC.